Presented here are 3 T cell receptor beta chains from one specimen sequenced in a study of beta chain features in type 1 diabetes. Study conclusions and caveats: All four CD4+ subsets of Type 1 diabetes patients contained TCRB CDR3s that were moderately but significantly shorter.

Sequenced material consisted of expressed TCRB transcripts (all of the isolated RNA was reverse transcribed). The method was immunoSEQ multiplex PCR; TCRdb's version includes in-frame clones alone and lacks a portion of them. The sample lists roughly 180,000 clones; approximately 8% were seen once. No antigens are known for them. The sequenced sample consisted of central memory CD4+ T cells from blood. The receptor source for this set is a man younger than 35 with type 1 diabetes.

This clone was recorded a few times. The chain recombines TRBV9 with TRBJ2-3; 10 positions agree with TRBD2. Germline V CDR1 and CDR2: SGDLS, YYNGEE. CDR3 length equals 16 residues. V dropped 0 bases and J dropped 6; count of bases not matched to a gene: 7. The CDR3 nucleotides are TGTGCCAGCAGCGTAGCGTTCAGCGGGGGGGCGGATACGCAGTATTTT. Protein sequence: CASSVAFSGGADTQYF.

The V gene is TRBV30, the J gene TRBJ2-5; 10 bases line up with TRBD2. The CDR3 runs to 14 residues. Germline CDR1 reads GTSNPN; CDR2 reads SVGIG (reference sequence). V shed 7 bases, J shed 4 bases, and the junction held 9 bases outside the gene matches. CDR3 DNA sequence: TGTGCCTCATCACTAGCGGGAACCGGAGAGACCCAGTACTTC. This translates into CASSLAGTGETQYF.

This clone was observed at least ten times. The CDR3 loop is CASSLWTGTKTDTQYF. The CDR3 DNA sequence: TGTGCCAGCAGTTTATGGACAGGGACCAAGACAGATACGCAGTATTTT. The chain joins TRBV28 to TRBJ2-3; TRBD1 matches at 7 bases. The V and J ends lost 0 bases and 3 bases, in that order; junction bases with no gene match: 6. The germline V gene has CDR1 MDHEN and CDR2 SYDVKM. This CDR3 is 16 amino acids long.